This T cell receptor (beta chain) was obtained from a study of beta chain features in type 1 diabetes listed by TCRdb under 2018. With respect to the entire study: No differences in mean age, gender distribution, total cell number or subset yield were found between patients and healthy donors. A total of roughly 100 million sorted cells were examined across all samples, and the number of cells per subset was strongly correlated with RNA yield. The study compared TCRB repertoires of sorted circulating CD4+ T cell subsets between recently diagnosed type 1 diabetes patients and matched healthy donors. Naive and central memory subsets were obtained from all 28 donors, but regulatory and stem cell-like memory subsets were isolated from only 8 patients and roughly 8 healthy donors. General findings and caveats noted by the study authors: A moderate but significant shortening of TCRB CDR3 length was observed in type 1 diabetes patients in all four CD4+ subsets. The naive, central memory and regulatory TCRB repertoires appeared to resemble one another more closely among patients than among healthy donors. Because the HLA sub-analyses included only small numbers of individuals, any influence of HLA type on TCRB rearrangement was left unresolved. Shorter templates might have been favored by PCR, but patient and control samples were amplified and corrected together, so both groups would have been affected equally by any skew. Because cDNA was sequenced instead of genomic DNA, highly expressing activated cells could be over-represented, though the groups showed no difference in activation or CD3 levels. Patients with type 1 diabetes made fewer insertions and deleted more nucleotides at VDJ recombination sites, implying thymic rearrangement abnormalities.

Each donor gave one peripheral blood draw, around 100 mL on average, collected into heparinised tubes. Using a panel that included CD45RO, CCR7, CD25, CD127, CD95 and CD27, naive, central memory, regulatory and stem cell-like memory CD4+ T cells were sorted on a BD FACSAria II. Every sorted population had a purity above 98%. PBMCs were isolated immediately by Lymphoprep density gradient centrifugation and stained directly without culture. So that batch effects would be minimized, each experiment stained and sorted samples in pairs, pairing one healthy donor with one patient. All of the isolated RNA was reverse transcribed with the High Capacity cDNA Reverse Transcription Kit, so expressed TCRB transcripts were sequenced. Naive, central memory and regulatory T cell samples underwent deep immunoSEQ sequencing, averaging about 3.57 million total reads per sample. After sorted cells were lysed in RLT buffer, RNA was extracted with DNase-treated RNeasy Micro or Mini kits, with the choice depending on cell number. Each cell subset was processed on its own to prevent cross-contamination, while patient and healthy donor samples were processed together. The immunoSEQ multiplex PCR was used to amplify TCRB sequences from cDNA, generating 87-bp fragments that spanned the CDR3 region. Sequencing of the amplicons was done on the Illumina HiSeq platform. Per the source publication's procedure: Synthetic template baselines were used to correct PCR bias computationally, reads within Hamming distance 2 were collapsed, and singletons that could not be merged were discarded. Reads were aligned to IMGT to assign V, D and J genes, CDR3 length, and insertions or deletions at six rearrangement sites. Clonotype counts were normalized to sorted cell number within each subset before computing true diversity and Gini coefficients with the tcR R package. Repertoire sharing was quantified using the overlap coefficient calculated on TCRB nucleotide sequences. Out-of-frame TCRB sequences from naive cells were analyzed as a proxy for the pre-selection repertoire. TCRdb obtained this table from immuneACCESS and retained in-frame rearrangements with V and J assigned. These tables miss some clones; where compared with another copy, unresolved V genes account for less than half of the shortfall, and the remainder is unexplained. Clone size and V and J calls were adopted from that table, with D and trimming inferred from the DNA. Within this sample are approximately 340,000 clones, with around 16% of them counted one time only. About 0.019% of the sample lies in the top ten.

About this clone itself: There is no known antigen for this receptor. Nothing much larger sits one base from this clone, and base qualities are not available.

This TCR derives from a woman under 30 in good health. Sample: naive CD4+ T cells from blood. The sample's cell subset or site label, in plain terms: true naive CD4+ T cells.

The CDR3 sequence is CASLPGTSSDTQYF. The nucleotides are TGCGCCAGCCTACCCGGGACTAGTTCGGATACGCAGTATTTT. In this chain, TRBV5-1 is recombined with TRBJ2-3; the junction holds 8 bases that match TRBD2. From V the trimming removes 7 bases and from J it removes 6 bases, while the gene matches leave 10 bases of the junction unaccounted for. The CDR3 numbers 14 residues from cysteine through phenylalanine. Only the CDR3 DNA is retained, 42 bases long and in frame from the first base. The germline V gene yields SGHRS for CDR1 and YFSETQ for CDR2. Outside the CDR3, residues come from the reference TRBV5-1 and TRBJ2-3 proteins, so the full variable domain is: KAGVTQTPRYLIKTRGQQVTLSCSPISGHRSVSWYQQTPGQGLQFLFEYFSETQRNKGNFPGRFSGRQFSNSRSEMNVSTLELGDSALYLCASLPGTSSDTQYFGPGTRLTVL.